The sequence of this T cell receptor (beta chain) was determined in a study of OX40 agonist ivuxolimab in advanced cancers. Regarding the research as a whole: Ivuxolimab was an agonistic, fully human IgG2 monoclonal antibody directed against OX40 (CD134), a costimulatory receptor. Intravenous ivuxolimab was administered to patients every 2 weeks at six dose levels: 0.01, 0.1, 0.3, 1.5, 3 and 10 mg/kg. Of the roughly 53 patients in dose escalation, approximately 20 had hepatocellular carcinoma, approximately 15 had melanoma, 9 had renal cell carcinoma and 9 had head and neck cancer. In the dose-escalation cohort, more than 75% of patients were male, and the mean age was roughly 60 years, with a range of roughly 20 to 79. Patients were allowed to have had prior anti-PD-1, anti-PD-L1 or anti-CTLA-4 therapy, and 30% to 40% of the dose-escalation patients had been treated with checkpoint inhibitors. Three dose-escalation patients achieved partial responses, one with hepatocellular carcinoma and two with cutaneous melanoma. Peripheral TCRbeta sequencing aimed to test whether ivuxolimab altered TCR sequence diversity and caused clonal T-cell expansion. The paper covers the monotherapy dose-escalation part of the phase I ivuxolimab trial, which included N of about 50 patients. Study-wide conclusions, independent of this receptor: The antigen specificity of the peripheral T cells that underwent clonal expansion was not determined. Low levels of normalized T-cell clonal expansion were also shown by some nonresponding patients. On average, CD8+ T cells showed more expanded clones than CD4+ T cells after ivuxolimab. In partial responders in the 0.1-3.0 mg/kg groups, normalized peripheral clonal expansion was found to be among the lowest, especially among CD8+ T cells. At doses of 0.1 to 3.0 mg/kg, clonal expansion of both CD4+ and CD8+ T cells in blood was seen between baseline and week 6.

Genomic DNA was extracted from sorted cells for sequencing of the TCRbeta CDR3 region. The immunoSEQ Assay was used to sequence the TCRbeta CDR3 regions. The immuneACCESS repertoire file appears here via TCRdb, limited to in-frame rearrangements. These files lack a portion of the clones; in checked studies, under half of the deficit traces to unresolved V genes, and the cause of the others is not known. Recorded for this sample are tens of thousands of clones; just under 95% of them occurred a single time. Roughly 15% of the sample is held by the ten biggest clonotypes. Patients with autoimmune disease history or receiving systemic immunosuppression were excluded from the trial. In every dose cohort, peripheral blood was drawn for TCR sequencing at baseline, cycle 4 day 1, and cycle 7 day 1. Samples came from an open-label, multicenter, first-in-human phase I dose-escalation trial of ivuxolimab. Adults with locally advanced or metastatic head and neck squamous cell, hepatocellular, melanoma or renal cell carcinoma were enrolled in the trial. Before TCR sequencing, CD4+ T cells and CD8+ T cells from peripheral blood were sorted into separate populations.

As to this clone: The antigen this receptor binds is unknown. One base away there is no much larger clone; base qualities are not given.

The CDR3 has 16 amino acids, counting the end cysteine and phenylalanine. Only the CDR3 portion is preserved as DNA: 48 bases, with reading frame beginning at the first base. V was cut back by 0 bases and J by 0 bases, leaving a gap of 11 bases between them. The germline V gene sets CDR1 to LGHNA and CDR2 to YNFKEQ. This receptor was identified in an adult with an advanced solid tumor such as melanoma, head and neck, liver or kidney cancer. Sequenced here: CD4+ or CD8+ T cells sorted from blood, sampled in a trial of the OX40 agonist ivuxolimab. This sequence uses TRBV4-2 and TRBJ1-2; no D gene can be assigned with confidence. The DNA is as follows: TGTGCCAGCAGCCAAGAGGAGGGCCAAGCTAACTATGGCTACACCTTC. Its translation is CASSQEEGQANYGYTF.